This TCR beta chain appears in the sequencing data of a study of CD8+CD57+ T cells in acquired aplastic anemia. For the study at large: Among healthy donors, CD4+ cells averaged approximately 11 million reads.

The template used for profiling TCR beta VDJ and CDR3 was genomic DNA. TCRdb ran MiXCR on the reads and lists one entry per CDR3 protein. The sample includes roughly 150,000 distinct CDR3 sequences, about 48% of them seen just once. This clonotype was recorded many times. The target antigen is unknown. Overall study findings and caveats: In common between the patients and the controls were around 30 CD8+ CDR3 sequences.

The CDR3 runs to 14 residues. The ends were cut back, 2 bases at V and 1 base at J, with 8 bases in the middle. Germline V CDR1 and CDR2: SGHTA, FQGNSA. This chain joins TRBV7-2 and TRBJ1-1; no clear D. The receptor was isolated from a human donor in good health. Sequencing was carried out using sorted CD4+, CD8+, or CD8+CD57+ T cells (not recorded which) from PBMCs. The CDR3 spells CASSLKSKNTEAFF. CDR3 DNA sequence: TGTGCCAGCAGCTTAAAGTCAAAGAACACTGAAGCTTTCTTT.